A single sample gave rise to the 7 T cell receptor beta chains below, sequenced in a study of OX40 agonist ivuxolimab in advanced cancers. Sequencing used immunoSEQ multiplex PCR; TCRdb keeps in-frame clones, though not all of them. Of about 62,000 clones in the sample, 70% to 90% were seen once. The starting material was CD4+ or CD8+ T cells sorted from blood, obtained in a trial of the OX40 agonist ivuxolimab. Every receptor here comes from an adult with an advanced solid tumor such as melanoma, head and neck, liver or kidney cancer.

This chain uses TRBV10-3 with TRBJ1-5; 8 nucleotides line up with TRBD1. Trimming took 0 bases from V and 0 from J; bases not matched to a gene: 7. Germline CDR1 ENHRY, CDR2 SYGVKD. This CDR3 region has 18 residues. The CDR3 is CAISESAGGSHSNQPQHF. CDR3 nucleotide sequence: TGTGCCATCAGTGAGTCGGCAGGGGGCAGTCATAGCAATCAGCCCCAGCATTTT.

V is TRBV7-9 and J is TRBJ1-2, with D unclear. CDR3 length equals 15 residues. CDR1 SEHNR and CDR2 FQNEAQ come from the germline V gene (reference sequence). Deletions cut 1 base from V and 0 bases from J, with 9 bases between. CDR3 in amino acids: CASSLVTSPNYGYTF. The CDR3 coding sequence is TGTGCCAGCAGCTTAGTTACGAGCCCTAACTATGGCTACACCTTC.

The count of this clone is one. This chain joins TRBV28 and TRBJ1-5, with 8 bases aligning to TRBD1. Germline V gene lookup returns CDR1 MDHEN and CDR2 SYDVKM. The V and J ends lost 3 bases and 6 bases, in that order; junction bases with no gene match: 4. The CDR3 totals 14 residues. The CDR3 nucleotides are TGTGCCAGCAGTTTCCAGGGGGCGGGTCAGCCCCAGCATTTT. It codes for CASSFQGAGQPQHF. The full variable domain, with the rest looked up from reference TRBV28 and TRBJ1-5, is DVKVTQSSRYLVKRTGEKVFLECVQDMDHENMFWYRQDPGLGLRLIYFSYDVKMKEKGDIPEGYSVSREKKERFSLILESASTNQTSMYLCASSFQGAGQPQHFGDGTRLSIL.

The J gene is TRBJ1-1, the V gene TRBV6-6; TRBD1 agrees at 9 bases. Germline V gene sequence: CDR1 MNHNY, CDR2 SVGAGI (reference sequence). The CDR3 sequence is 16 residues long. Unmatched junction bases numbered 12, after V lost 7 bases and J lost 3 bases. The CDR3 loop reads CASTLKQGAMDTEAFF. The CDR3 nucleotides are TGTGCCAGCACCCTTAAACAGGGGGCGATGGACACTGAAGCTTTCTTT.

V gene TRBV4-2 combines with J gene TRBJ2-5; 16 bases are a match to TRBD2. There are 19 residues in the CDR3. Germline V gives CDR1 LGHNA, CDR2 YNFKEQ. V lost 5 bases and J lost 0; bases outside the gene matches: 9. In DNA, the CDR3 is TGTGCCAGCAGCAGAGCCGGGACTAGCGGGGGGGGGTACCAAGAGACCCAGTACTTC. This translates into CASSRAGTSGGGYQETQYF.

The CDR3 here is CASSNRDFSVQETQYF. In DNA form, the CDR3 reads TGTGCCAGCAGTAACCGGGACTTTTCGGTGCAAGAGACCCAGTACTTC. The chain carries TRBV5-5 and TRBJ2-5; a weak D match, TRBD2 (6 bases). The CDR3 is 16 residues long. Trimming cost V 5 bases and J 2 bases, with 19 bases left between them. Looked up from germline, CDR1 is SGHKS and CDR2 is YYEKEE (reference sequence). The full variable domain, with the rest looked up from reference TRBV5-5 and TRBJ2-5, is DAGVTQSPTHLIKTRGQQVTLRCSPISGHKSVSWYQQVLGQGPQFIFQYYEKEERGRGNFPDRFSARQFPNYSSELNVNALLLGDSALYLCASSNRDFSVQETQYFGPGTRLLVL.

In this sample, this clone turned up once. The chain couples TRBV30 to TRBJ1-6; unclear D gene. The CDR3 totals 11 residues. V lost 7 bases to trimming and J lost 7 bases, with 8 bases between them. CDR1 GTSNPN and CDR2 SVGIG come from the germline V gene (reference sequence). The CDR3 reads CAFTGNSPLHF. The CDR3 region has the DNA TGTGCCTTTACTGGGAATTCACCCCTCCACTTT.